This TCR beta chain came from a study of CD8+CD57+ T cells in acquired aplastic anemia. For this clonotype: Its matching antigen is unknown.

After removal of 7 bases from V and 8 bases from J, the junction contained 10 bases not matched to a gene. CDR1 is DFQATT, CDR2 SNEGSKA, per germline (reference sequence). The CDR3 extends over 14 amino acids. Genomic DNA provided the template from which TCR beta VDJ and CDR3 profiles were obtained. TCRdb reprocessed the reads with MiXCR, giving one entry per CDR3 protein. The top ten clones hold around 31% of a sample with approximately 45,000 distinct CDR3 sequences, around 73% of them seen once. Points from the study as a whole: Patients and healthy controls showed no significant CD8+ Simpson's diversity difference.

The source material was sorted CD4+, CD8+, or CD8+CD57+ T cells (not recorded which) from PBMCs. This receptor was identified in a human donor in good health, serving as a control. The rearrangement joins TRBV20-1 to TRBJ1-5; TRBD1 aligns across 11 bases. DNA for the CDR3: TGCAGTGGGACGGGACAGGGGGATTCGGAGCCCCAGCATTTT. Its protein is CSGTGQGDSEPQHF.